Following are 27 T cell receptor beta chains from one sample sequenced in a study of spatial heterogeneity in lung cancer. Time point described: blood at routine non-recurrence follow-up after resection. Unsorted whole RNA from tumor, nontumor lung or frozen PBMC underwent sequencing. TCRdb re-analysed the 5' RACE reads in MiXCR, keeping a single row per CDR3 protein. The profile shows some 120,000 distinct CDR3 sequences, over 9% of them singletons. Here the sequenced sample was PBMCs, taken at follow-up. The origin of the receptors is a male donor with early-stage non-small cell lung cancer.

CDR3 sequence (DNA): TGTGCCAGCAGCCCGTTCGGCGGGGGACTTTCCTACGAGCAGTACTTC. Residues: CASSPFGGGLSYEQYF. This rearrangement joins TRBV7-2 to TRBJ2-7, with 7 bases lining up with TRBD2. From germline, CDR1 is SGHTA and CDR2 FQGNSA. This CDR3 comprises 16 residues. With 5 bases clipped from V and 1 base from J, the junction kept 11 bases outside the gene matches.

The chain employs TRBV7-9 and TRBJ2-7; TRBD1 might be the D (6 bases). The germline CDR1 and CDR2 sequences are SEHNR and FQNEAQ (reference sequence). V was shortened by 4 bases and J by 2 bases, with 9 bases between the two germline ends. This CDR3 contains 13 residues. CDR3 coding DNA: TGTGCCAGCAGCTCAGACAGGCCCTACGAGCAGTACTTC. It is translated as CASSSDRPYEQYF.

The chain has TRBV7-3 and TRBJ2-1; tentatively, D is TRBD1 (6 bases). The CDR3 is 18 residues long. The germline V gene encodes CDR1 SGHTA and CDR2 FQGTGA. Deletions cut 0 bases from V and 4 bases from J, with 19 bases between. CDR3 DNA sequence: TGTGCCAGCAGCTTAACGTTACAGGGACCGAGCCTATACAATGAGCAGTTCTTC. Translation gives CASSLTLQGPSLYNEQFF.

This clonotype has only a few counts. This rearrangement joins TRBV12-3 or TRBV12-4 to TRBJ2-2; D ambiguous. The CDR3 is 14 residues long. Trimming shortened V by 6 bases and J by 2 bases, and 10 bases separated the two germline ends. This CDR3 is CASSSTPNTGELFF. The CDR3 DNA sequence: TGTGCCAGCAGCTCAACTCCCAACACCGGGGAGCTGTTTTTT.

This clonotype was observed many times. The V and J genes are TRBV20-1 and TRBJ2-1; the D gene is possibly TRBD2 (5 bases). CDR1 and CDR2 from the germline V gene are DFQATT and SNEGSKA (reference sequence). The V and J ends lost 2 bases and 1 base respectively, with 12 bases between them. The CDR3 has 15 amino acids. The CDR3 DNA is TGCAGTGCTAGAAATCTAGCAAAGTCCTACAATGAGCAGTTCTTC. Protein: CSARNLAKSYNEQFF.

The chain carries TRBV28 and TRBJ2-7; the match to TRBD1 covers 8 bases. The CDR3 totals 13 residues. Per the germline V gene, CDR1 is MDHEN and CDR2 is SYDVKM. DNA of the CDR3: TGTGCTTCCGCCGGGACAGGAGTAAACGAGCAGTACTTC. Protein product: CASAGTGVNEQYF.

This clonotype occurred once. This sequence joins TRBV18 and TRBJ2-7; D is undetermined. Trimming took off 3 bases at V and 5 bases at J, with 11 bases between the two ends. The CDR3 runs 13 residues. CDR1 KGHSH and CDR2 LQKENI come from the germline V gene. CDR3 protein: CASSPSVTHEQYF. The CDR3 bases are TGTGCCAGCTCACCGTCCGTGACGCACGAGCAGTACTTC. The complete variable domain, with remaining parts taken from reference TRBV18 and TRBJ2-7, reads NAGVMQNPRHLVRRRGQEARLRCSPMKGHSHVYWYRQLPEEGLKFMVYLQKENIIDESGMPKERFSAEFPKEGPSILRIQQVVRGDSAAYFCASSPSVTHEQYFGPGTRLTVT.

The table lists this clonotype with many counts. The chain recombines TRBV5-1 with TRBJ1-2; no firm D call. Per germline, CDR1 SGHRS and CDR2 YFSETQ. This CDR3 is 14 amino acids long. Trimming took 4 bases from V and 3 from J, leaving 13 bases between them. Here the CDR3 DNA reads TGCGCCAGCAGCGGGCTGCAATTTGACTATGGCTACACCTTC. This gives the protein CASSGLQFDYGYTF.

This clonotype was recorded many times. The genes are TRBV29-1 and TRBJ1-4; no clear D gene. The CDR3 has 12 amino acids. The germline CDR1 and CDR2 sequences are SQVTM and ANQGSEA. The V end lost 3 bases, the J end lost 7 bases, and 9 bases lay between the germline ends. CDR3 nucleotide sequence: TGCAGCGTTGACGTGGTGTCTGAAAAACTGTTTTTT. Protein sequence: CSVDVVSEKLFF.

The table lists this clonotype with a few counts. The J gene is TRBJ2-5, the V gene TRBV9; no reliable D call. The V gene's germline CDR1 is SGDLS and CDR2 YYNGEE. The length of the CDR3 is 15 residues. Trimming removed 0 bases from V and 2 bases from J, with 11 bases in between. CDR3: CASSVGDTTQETQYF. DNA of the CDR3: TGTGCCAGCAGCGTAGGTGACACCACTCAAGAGACCCAGTACTTC.

There are many counts of this clonotype. This chain connects TRBV20-1 to TRBJ2-5; maybe TRBD1 (5 bases). The V end was cut by 3 bases, the J end by 9 bases, with 17 bases between. The germline gives CDR1 DFQATT, CDR2 SNEGSKA (reference sequence). The CDR3 length is 13 residues. The chain's CDR3 is CSARWQPARAQYF. The CDR3 DNA reads TGCAGTGCTAGGTGGCAGCCCGCCAGGGCCCAGTACTTC.

This clonotype was detected many times. The genes are TRBV29-1 and TRBJ2-3; TRBD1 matches at 8 bases. Trimming at V came to 8 bases and at J to 0 bases, leaving 7 bases not matched to a gene. Germline loops: CDR1 SQVTM, CDR2 ANQGSEA. This CDR3 has 14 residues. The CDR3 DNA reads as TGCAGCTCGTCGGACAGGGTTAGCACAGATACGCAGTATTTT. Amino acids: CSSSDRVSTDTQYF.

This rearrangement joins TRBV11-3 to TRBJ2-2; no firm D call. Trimming shortened V by 2 bases and J by 4 bases, and 5 bases separated the two germline ends. Per the germline V gene, CDR1 is SGHNT and CDR2 is YENEEA. The length of the CDR3 is 13 residues. The CDR3 DNA reads as TGTGCCAGCAGCTTATCTCCCACCGGGGAGCTGTTTTTT. It translates to CASSLSPTGELFF. Full variable domain (remainder filled in from reference TRBV11-3 and TRBJ2-2): EAGVVQSPRYKIIEKKQPVAFWCNPISGHNTLYWYLQNLGQGPELLIRYENEEAVDDSQLPKDRFSAERLKGVDSTLKIQPAELGDSAVYLCASSLSPTGELFFGEGSRLTVL.

Comments on this clonotype: With a much larger clone just one base away, this may be a read error. The chain combines TRBV6-2 or TRBV6-3 with TRBJ2-3; no definite D call. Germline CDR1 MNHEY, CDR2 SVGEGT. The length of the CDR3 is 12 residues. The CDR3 protein is CVSRATTDTQYF. The CDR3 DNA follows: TGTGTCAGTCGGGCCACCACAGATACGCAGTATTTT.

This clonotype was observed a handful of times. The chain is built from TRBV20-1 and TRBJ1-5, with D tentatively TRBD1 (5 bases). The CDR3 covers 16 residues. V lost 3 bases, J lost 3 bases, and 18 bases lay in between. Germline values: CDR1 DFQATT, CDR2 SNEGSKA (reference sequence). The CDR3 region has the DNA TGCAGTGCTAGTGACCCAGGGATTAAGGACAATCAGCCCCAGCATTTT. It translates to CSASDPGIKDNQPQHF.

The rearrangement joins TRBV11-3 to TRBJ2-2; 10 positions match TRBD2. The length of the CDR3 is 16 residues. V shed 5 bases, J shed 8 bases, and the junction held 11 bases outside the gene matches. CDR1 and CDR2 from the germline V gene are SGHNT and YENEEA. This CDR3 is CASSPPGLAYMGELFF. The CDR3 DNA reads TGTGCCAGCAGCCCCCCGGGACTAGCGTATATGGGGGAGCTGTTTTTT.

This clonotype was counted ten times or more. V and J are TRBV7-2 and TRBJ2-3; no clear D. Trimming cost V 0 bases and J 6 bases, with 10 bases left between them. The CDR3 contains 14 residues. Looked up from germline, CDR1 is SGHTA and CDR2 is FQGNSA. CDR3 sequence (DNA): TGTGCCAGCAGCTTAGCTCGACCCCCTGATACGCAGTATTTT. Amino acids: CASSLARPPDTQYF.

This clonotype was counted ten times or more. J is TRBJ2-2 and V is TRBV4-2, with D tentatively TRBD1 (5 bases). The ends were cut back, 0 bases at V and 1 base at J, with 6 bases in the middle. Germline V CDR1 and CDR2: LGHNA, YNFKEQ. This CDR3 has 15 amino acids. CDR3 in DNA: TGTGCCAGCAGCCAAGAGCAGGGGAACACCGGGGAGCTGTTTTTT. Protein: CASSQEQGNTGELFF.

This clonotype occurred a few times. The V and J genes are TRBV30 and TRBJ2-1; TRBD1 or TRBD2 may be the D gene (5 bases each). Trimming stripped 4 bases from V and 7 bases from J, with 14 bases between. The CDR3 contains 13 residues. Germline lookup yields CDR1 GTSNPN and CDR2 SVGIG (reference sequence). The CDR3 sequence: CAWTMGRINEQFF. The CDR3 DNA follows: TGTGCCTGGACAATGGGACGGATAAATGAGCAGTTCTTC.

At least ten counts were recorded for this clonotype. The gene calls are TRBV4-1 and TRBJ1-1, with D unclear. Looked up from germline, CDR1 is MGHRA and CDR2 is YSYEKL. The V gene lost 4 bases and the J gene lost 7 bases, with 16 bases spanning the gap. There are 14 residues in the CDR3. CDR3 region: CASSLEGVTGEAFF. The CDR3 coding sequence is TGCGCCAGCAGCCTGGAGGGAGTCACGGGTGAAGCTTTCTTT.

This clonotype was recorded many times. The V gene is TRBV29-1, the J gene TRBJ2-3; D is undetermined. The CDR3 sequence is 11 residues long. The V and J ends lost 4 bases and 2 bases respectively, with 4 bases between them. Germline CDR1 SQVTM, CDR2 ANQGSEA. Here the CDR3 reads CSVANTDTQYF. CDR3 nucleotides: TGCAGCGTTGCGAACACAGATACGCAGTATTTT.

This clonotype was found a few times. The chain links TRBV28 to TRBJ2-3; D is unclear. Per the germline V gene, CDR1 is MDHEN and CDR2 is SYDVKM. V was trimmed by 5 bases and J by 2 bases, leaving 14 bases between them. CDR3 length equals 15 residues. CDR3 in amino acids: CASSQPMVPTDTQYF. The CDR3, as DNA: TGTGCCAGCAGTCAACCAATGGTCCCCACAGATACGCAGTATTTT.

This clonotype was found many times. The chain joins TRBV4-2 to TRBJ1-2; no firm D call. The CDR3 spans 15 residues. Germline loops: CDR1 LGHNA, CDR2 YNFKEQ. The V end lost 0 bases, the J end lost 0 bases, and 8 bases lay between the germline ends. In DNA form, the CDR3 reads TGTGCCAGCAGCCAAGACGTCGGGGCTAACTATGGCTACACCTTC. Its translation: CASSQDVGANYGYTF.

A few counts support this clonotype. The gene calls are TRBV20-1 and TRBJ2-1; D might be TRBD2 (6 bases). Deletions cut 6 bases from V and 15 bases from J, with 18 bases between. CDR1 is DFQATT and CDR2 is SNEGSKA in the germline V gene (reference sequence). This CDR3 comprises 11 residues. The CDR3 DNA sequence: TGCAGTGCCCCCCCCGGGGGACTGGCGTTCTTC. Translation: CSAPPGGLAFF.

In its sample, this clonotype was seen a few times. The chain couples TRBV5-1 to TRBJ2-5, with 10 bases aligning to TRBD2. The V segment lost 2 bases and the J segment 1 base; nucleotides outside the gene matches: 5. This CDR3 contains 16 residues. The V gene's germline CDR1 is SGHRS and CDR2 YFSETQ. The CDR3 loop reads CASSLGSGGFQETQYF. The CDR3 DNA is TGCGCCAGCAGCTTAGGTAGCGGGGGGTTCCAAGAGACCCAGTACTTC.

This chain's CDR3 is CASRRDRVRRDTQYF. In DNA, the CDR3 is TGTGCCAGCAGGCGGGACAGGGTGAGGAGGGATACGCAGTATTTT. The chain recombines TRBV6-6 with TRBJ2-3, with 9 nucleotides matching TRBD1. Germline assignment: CDR1 MNHNY and CDR2 SVGAGI (reference sequence). The V gene end was trimmed by 6 bases and the J gene end by 6 bases; junction bases not matched to a gene: 10. This CDR3 region has 15 residues.

In its sample, this clonotype was seen many times. The chain recombines TRBV19 with TRBJ2-3; no clear D gene. The CDR3 loop spans 14 amino acids. V lost 0 bases and J 6 bases, leaving 10 bases between the germline ends. Germline CDR1 reads LNHDA; CDR2 reads SQIVND (reference sequence). The CDR3 DNA sequence: TGTGCCAGTAGTATAGAACGGGCCGGGGATACGCAGTATTTT. It yields the protein CASSIERAGDTQYF.